What follows are 28 T cell receptor beta chains derived from one specimen sequenced in a study of shared clonotypes between healthy human individuals. Assay: immunoSEQ multiplex PCR; the TCRdb copy retains only in-frame clones and omits some. The sample has 2.3 million or so clones, more than 80% seen once. The sequenced sample was naive CD4+ T cells from PBMCs. Subset of the sample: CD45RA+ positively selected. Receptors were obtained from a man younger than 35 in good health. Some clones in this sample may be carry-over from other donors' samples.

The V call is TRBV11-2, the J call TRBJ2-6; no clear D gene. Germline loops: CDR1 SGHAT, CDR2 FQNNGV. This CDR3 has 18 amino acids. V lost 5 bases and J 0 bases, leaving 17 bases between the germline ends. The CDR3 DNA is TGTGCCAGCAGCCCCCTTCCCAGGTATGACTCTGGGGCCAACGTCCTGACTTTC. Its translation: CASSPLPRYDSGANVLTF.

To note about this clone: Within the sample, other DNA sequences also encode this same CDR3. The chain joins TRBV28 to TRBJ2-7; D is possibly TRBD1 or TRBD2 (5 bases each). The CDR3 contains 14 residues. The V and J ends lost 5 bases and 2 bases respectively, with 13 bases between them. Germline V gives CDR1 MDHEN, CDR2 SYDVKM. CDR3 bases: TGTGCCAGCAGTGGCCGGGGCGGAACCTACGAGCAGTACTTC. It encodes CASSGRGGTYEQYF.

In this sample, this clone turned up once. The gene calls are TRBV10-1 and TRBJ1-1; D is unclear. V was cut by 0 bases and J by 1 base, with 9 bases left in between. This CDR3 comprises 15 residues. Germline V gene lookup returns CDR1 WNHNN and CDR2 SYGVQD (reference sequence). CDR3 nucleotides: TGCGCCAGCAGTGAGTCGTTGCCGGGGAACACTGAAGCTTTCTTT. This translates into CASSESLPGNTEAFF.

The gene calls are TRBV19 and TRBJ1-2; the D is unclear. Trimming cost V 2 bases and J 4 bases, with 17 bases left between them. The germline V gene has CDR1 LNHDA and CDR2 SQIVND (reference sequence). This CDR3 spans 16 amino acids. This CDR3 reads CASSISHSVRGYGYTF. Here the CDR3 DNA reads TGTGCCAGTAGTATAAGCCATTCCGTCCGGGGCTATGGCTACACCTTC.

The chain links TRBV15 to TRBJ1-3; D is unclear. Deletions cut 1 base from V and 0 bases from J, with 10 bases between. The CDR3 length is 16 residues. The germline CDR1 and CDR2 sequences are LNHNV and YYDKDF (reference sequence). The CDR3 is CATSRGMDFSGNTIYF. The CDR3 nucleotides read TGTGCCACCAGCAGAGGGATGGACTTCTCTGGAAACACCATATATTTT.

This chain connects TRBV19 to TRBJ1-1; D ambiguous. The CDR3 runs to 12 residues. CDR1 LNHDA and CDR2 SQIVND come from the germline V gene (reference sequence). The V end lost 7 bases, the J end lost 6 bases, and 12 bases lay between the germline ends. The CDR3 region is CASMGSRSEAFF. In nucleotides, the CDR3 is TGTGCCAGTATGGGGTCGCGATCTGAAGCTTTCTTT.

The chain couples TRBV28 to TRBJ2-7; D is unclear. The CDR3 covers 15 residues. CDR1 and CDR2 (germline): MDHEN, SYDVKM. V was shortened by 4 bases and J by 0 bases, with 13 bases between the two germline ends. CDR3 residues: CASSSSGHYSYEQYF. The CDR3 bases are TGTGCCAGCAGTTCCTCCGGGCATTACTCCTACGAGCAGTACTTC.

In its sample, this clone was seen once. The chain has TRBV27 and TRBJ2-2, with D hard to call. Trimming removed 4 bases from V and 4 bases from J, with 16 bases in between. CDR3 length: 16 amino acids. Looked up from germline, CDR1 is MNHEY and CDR2 is SMNVEV (reference sequence). The CDR3 coding sequence is TGTGCCAGCAGTTCGGGCAGATTTTTAGGCACCGGGGAGCTGTTTTTT. Amino acids: CASSSGRFLGTGELFF.

This clone is a singleton in its sample. The chain has TRBV21-1 and TRBJ2-1; the table's D call, TRBD2, has no DNA check behind it. TRBV21-1 is shown as a pseudogene. This CDR3 has 16 amino acids. The CDR3 protein is CASNGTSGRPYNEQFF. CDR3 sequence (DNA): TGTGCCAGCAACGGGACTAGCGGGAGGCCCTACAATGAGCAGTTCTTC.

Details on this clone: Other nucleotide sequences from this sample produce the same CDR3. This chain links TRBV5-1 with TRBJ2-5, with 8 bases lining up with TRBD2. V trimming: 0 bases; J trimming: 4 bases; junction bases outside the gene matches: 8. The germline gives CDR1 SGHRS, CDR2 YFSETQ. This CDR3 contains 16 residues. Here the CDR3 reads CASSLVGREGRETQYF. CDR3 nucleotides: TGCGCCAGCAGCTTGGTTGGTCGGGAGGGGCGAGAGACCCAGTACTTC.

The chain recombines TRBV2 with TRBJ2-1; 9 bases agree with TRBD2. Germline V gene sequence: CDR1 SNHLY, CDR2 FYNNEI. The length of the CDR3 is 14 residues. V trimming: 7 bases; J trimming: 8 bases; junction bases outside the gene matches: 9. The DNA of the CDR3 is TGTGCCAGCATTAGGCGGGAGGGCGGCGATGAGCAGTTCTTC. This encodes CASIRREGGDEQFF.

This chain connects TRBV7-2 to TRBJ2-5, with 9 bases lining up with TRBD2. The CDR3 has 19 residues. Trimming took 0 bases from V and 5 from J; bases not matched to a gene: 16. The germline V gene encodes CDR1 SGHTA and CDR2 FQGNSA. The CDR3 DNA follows: TGTGCCAGCAGCTTAGCGCCGGTTACTTGGCGGGAGGGGGTCGAGACCCAGTACTTC. It specifies CASSLAPVTWREGVETQYF.

The sample holds one count of this clone. V is TRBV29-1 and J is TRBJ2-7; tentative D call: TRBD1 (5 bases). The V end was cut by 2 bases, the J end by 3 bases, with 11 bases between. Germline CDR1 is SQVTM and CDR2 is ANQGSEA. The CDR3 covers 13 residues. CDR3 protein: CSVEIGAGYEQYF. The CDR3 DNA reads as TGCAGCGTTGAAATTGGGGCCGGCTACGAGCAGTACTTC.

J is TRBJ1-5 and V is TRBV2; TRBD1 aligns across 10 bases. The CDR3 is made up of 15 amino acids. The germline V gene encodes CDR1 SNHLY and CDR2 FYNNEI. Trimming at V came to 4 bases and at J to 7 bases, leaving 7 bases not matched to a gene. CDR3 amino acids: CASSGGTGARQPQHF. The DNA of the CDR3 is TGTGCCAGCAGTGGAGGGACAGGGGCCAGGCAGCCCCAGCATTTT.

CDR3 region: CASSRDLRRAGGELFF. In DNA, the CDR3 is TGTGCCAGCTCACGGGACCTAAGGCGGGCCGGCGGGGAGCTGTTTTTT. The rearrangement uses TRBV18 and TRBJ2-2; D might be TRBD1 or TRBD2, each matching 5 bases. V dropped 4 bases and J dropped 7 bases, with 19 bases sitting between them. This CDR3 is 16 amino acids long. Germline loops: CDR1 KGHSH, CDR2 LQKENI. The variable domain in full, completed from reference TRBV18 and TRBJ2-2, reads NAGVMQNPRHLVRRRGQEARLRCSPMKGHSHVYWYRQLPEEGLKFMVYLQKENIIDESGMPKERFSAEFPKEGPSILRIQQVVRGDSAAYFCASSRDLRRAGGELFFGEGSRLTVL.

The chain joins TRBV7-9 to TRBJ1-4, with D possibly matching TRBD1 (5 bases). Germline CDR1 SEHNR, CDR2 FQNEAQ (reference sequence). V lost 5 bases, J lost 4 bases, and 17 bases lay in between. CDR3 length equals 16 residues. DNA for the CDR3: TGTGCCAGCAGCCGGATACTGGGGGATAATAATGAAAAACTGTTTTTT. Amino acid sequence: CASSRILGDNNEKLFF. The whole variable domain, filled in from reference TRBV7-9 and TRBJ1-4, reads DTGVSQNPRHKITKRGQNVTFRCDPISEHNRLYWYRQTLGQGPEFLTYFQNEAQLEKSRLLSDRFSAERPKGSFSTLEIQRTEQGDSAMYLCASSRILGDNNEKLFFGSGTQLSVL.

V and J are TRBV7-9 and TRBJ1-1; unclear D gene. V was pared by 4 bases and J by 1 base, with 10 bases between. The CDR3 sequence is 14 residues long. Germline V gives CDR1 SEHNR, CDR2 FQNEAQ (reference sequence). The CDR3 DNA reads TGTGCCAGCAGCTGGGTTGGGGAGAACACTGAAGCTTTCTTT. Residues: CASSWVGENTEAFF.

The chain employs TRBV2 and TRBJ2-1; D may be TRBD2 (5 bases). The CDR3 consists of 14 residues. V was trimmed by 6 bases and J by 4 bases, leaving 13 bases between them. Germline-derived CDR1 and CDR2 are SNHLY and FYNNEI. CDR3 bases: TGTGCCAGCAGCAGGAGGAGCTATTACAATGAGCAGTTCTTC. This translates into CASSRRSYYNEQFF.

The chain recombines TRBV5-8 with TRBJ1-4; 8 bases are a match to TRBD1. The CDR3 covers 16 residues. Trimming removed 3 bases from V and 7 bases from J; junction bases left unmatched: 11. Germline V lookup: CDR1 SGHTS, CDR2 YDEGEE. DNA of the CDR3: TGTGCCAGCAGCTCTTTAGGTCGGGACAGGCGTGAAAAACTGTTTTTT. This codes for CASSSLGRDRREKLFF.

This chain uses TRBV7-2 with TRBJ1-1; a weak D match, TRBD1 (6 bases). The CDR3 totals 15 residues. Germline lookup yields CDR1 SGHTA and CDR2 FQGNSA. With 3 bases removed from V and 6 bases from J, the gap between germline ends came to 17 bases. The chain's CDR3 is CASSFGGAQKAEAFF. Written as DNA, the CDR3 is TGTGCCAGCAGCTTTGGGGGGGCGCAGAAAGCTGAAGCTTTCTTT.

The V gene is TRBV19, the J gene TRBJ1-1; D perhaps matches TRBD1 (6 bases). V lost 6 bases, J lost 4 bases, and 18 bases lay in between. The CDR3 contains 15 residues. CDR1 and CDR2 from the germline V gene are LNHDA and SQIVND (reference sequence). CDR3 sequence (DNA): TGTGCCAGTAGCCGGAACAGGGTAGGAGGCACTGAAGCTTTCTTT. Encoded protein: CASSRNRVGGTEAFF.

The J gene is TRBJ2-2, the V gene TRBV5-5, with D possibly being TRBD1 (5 bases). V lost 0 bases, J lost 5 bases, and 8 bases lay in between. CDR3 length: 14 amino acids. CDR1 and CDR2 from the germline V gene are SGHKS and YYEKEE (reference sequence). CDR3 sequence: CASSLVDRTGELFF. For the CDR3, the DNA is TGTGCCAGCAGCTTGGTCGACAGAACCGGGGAGCTGTTTTTT.

The J gene is TRBJ1-1, the V gene TRBV19; TRBD1 aligns across 7 bases. The CDR3 has 13 residues. CDR1 and CDR2 from the germline V gene are LNHDA and SQIVND (reference sequence). Germline trimming cut 8 bases from V and 7 bases from J; bases unmatched to any gene: 10. The DNA of the CDR3 is TGTGCCAGTGACATCAGGGGGGGCGGTGAAGCTTTCTTT. Protein: CASDIRGGGEAFF.

The rearrangement links TRBV2 to TRBJ2-7; 9 bases map to TRBD1. Germline V CDR1 and CDR2: SNHLY, FYNNEI. The ends lost 3 bases at V and 3 bases at J; junction bases unmatched: 3. The CDR3 sequence is 14 residues long. The CDR3 region is CASSDGTGRYEQYF. CDR3 nucleotides: TGTGCCAGCAGTGATGGGACAGGGCGCTACGAGCAGTACTTC.

On this clone itself: Different DNA sequences within this sample yield the same CDR3. The J gene is TRBJ2-3, the V gene TRBV18; no definite D call. With 3 bases removed from V and 0 bases from J, the gap between germline ends came to 7 bases. The CDR3 has 14 amino acids. CDR1 and CDR2 (germline): KGHSH, LQKENI. The CDR3 sequence: CASSPLTSTDTQYF. The CDR3 DNA is TGTGCCAGCTCACCTCTAACCAGCACAGATACGCAGTATTTT.

This chain links TRBV7-2 with TRBJ2-5; 8 bases agree with TRBD1. The V gene end was trimmed by 3 bases and the J gene end by 5 bases; junction bases not matched to a gene: 5. The germline gives CDR1 SGHTA, CDR2 FQGNSA. This CDR3 is built from 14 residues. The CDR3 coding sequence is TGTGCCAGCAGCTTCAGGGGGCCAGGGGAGACCCAGTACTTC. The encoded protein is CASSFRGPGETQYF.

In its sample, this clone was seen once. Other nucleotide sequences from this sample produce the same CDR3. V is TRBV18 and J is TRBJ2-1; 11 nucleotides align to TRBD2. The CDR3 contains 16 residues. Germline V gene sequence: CDR1 KGHSH, CDR2 LQKENI. Trimming took 3 bases from V and 4 from J; bases not matched to a gene: 5. CDR3 in amino acids: CASSPSLAGGYNEQFF. CDR3 coding DNA: TGTGCCAGCTCACCCTCCCTAGCGGGGGGTTACAATGAGCAGTTCTTC.

The chain carries TRBV4-1 and TRBJ1-5; D gene unclear. This CDR3 spans 14 amino acids. From germline, CDR1 is MGHRA and CDR2 YSYEKL. Between the trimmed V and J ends, which lost 1 base and 5 bases, there was a span of 9 bases. In nucleotides, the CDR3 is TGCGCCAGCAGCCAAGGAGGATATGATCAGCCCCAGCATTTT. Translated, it gives CASSQGGYDQPQHF.